Presented here are 25 T cell receptor beta chains from one specimen sequenced in a study of cytomegalovirus exposure and HLA in healthy donors. Vbeta (60) and Jbeta (13) primers were used in the PCR. Clones were sequenced by immunoSEQ multiplex PCR, and TCRdb holds only the in-frame ones, with some missing. Of tens of thousands of clones in the sample, 75% to 85% are singletons; the top ten hold roughly 14%. The sequencing sample was made of PBMCs. The receptors originated from a woman in her 40s in good health and CMV-seropositive.

The CDR3 sequence: CASSHGTSSYEQYF. The CDR3 DNA sequence: TGTGCCAGCAGCCACGGGACTAGCTCCTACGAGCAGTACTTC. The chain carries TRBV5-4 and TRBJ2-7; 8 bases are shared with TRBD2. Germline trimming cut 4 bases from V and 0 bases from J; bases unmatched to any gene: 3. The CDR3 covers 14 residues. Germline-derived CDR1 and CDR2 are SGHNT and YYREEE (reference sequence).

This clone was detected only a few times. V gene TRBV9 combines with J gene TRBJ2-7, with 9 bases lining up with TRBD1. This CDR3 has 11 amino acids. Germline V lookup: CDR1 SGDLS, CDR2 YYNGEE. The junction had 3 bases not matched to a gene; V was cut back by 3 bases and J by 11 bases. The CDR3 protein is CASSGDREKYF. Written as DNA, the CDR3 is TGTGCCAGCAGCGGGGACAGGGAAAAGTACTTC.

V gene TRBV14 combines with J gene TRBJ2-3, with 14 bases that match TRBD2. Germline V gene sequence: CDR1 SGHDN, CDR2 FVKESK. The CDR3 is 19 residues long. J lost 2 bases, V lost 5 bases, and 12 bases had no gene match. The CDR3 loop is CASSDRLGTSGSLTDTQYF. CDR3 sequence (DNA): TGTGCCAGCAGCGATAGGCTCGGGACTAGCGGGAGCCTCACAGATACGCAGTATTTT.

The chain is built from TRBV7-9 and TRBJ2-7, with a weak D call TRBD1 (6 bases). This CDR3 is built from 14 residues. Trimming stripped 6 bases from V and 0 bases from J, with 12 bases between. Germline assignment: CDR1 SEHNR and CDR2 FQNEAQ (reference sequence). The CDR3 is CASSPGQSSYEQYF. Written as DNA, the CDR3 is TGTGCCAGCAGTCCAGGACAGAGCTCCTACGAGCAGTACTTC.

The chain combines TRBV10-1 with TRBJ2-2; 12 bases line up with TRBD1. The length of the CDR3 is 13 residues. Trimming at V came to 10 bases and at J to 6 bases, leaving 3 bases not matched to a gene. Germline CDR1 and CDR2: WNHNN and SYGVQD (reference sequence). Here the CDR3 DNA reads TGCGCCAAGGGACAGGGGGCAGCCGGGGAGCTGTTTTTT. It yields the protein CAKGQGAAGELFF.

V gene TRBV7-9 combines with J gene TRBJ1-5; D is possibly TRBD1 (6 bases). Deletions cut 6 bases from V and 8 bases from J, with 14 bases between. There are 13 residues in the CDR3. In germline, CDR1 is SEHNR, CDR2 FQNEAQ (reference sequence). The CDR3 loop is CASSLGGVEPQHF. The CDR3 nucleotides are TGTGCCAGCAGTCTAGGGGGGGTTGAGCCCCAGCATTTT.

This clone appeared once. The rearrangement uses TRBV9 and TRBJ1-5; TRBD1 matches at 7 bases. The CDR3 is made up of 14 amino acids. Germline assignment: CDR1 SGDLS and CDR2 YYNGEE. Losses at the gene ends were 2 bases for V and 6 bases for J; bases not matched to a gene: 5. The CDR3 DNA reads TGTGCCAGCAGCGTCGACAGGGAGAGTCAGCCCCAGCATTTT. This codes for CASSVDRESQPQHF.

This sequence joins TRBV30 and TRBJ1-6, with D maybe TRBD1 (6 bases). The V end was cut by 3 bases, the J end by 7 bases, with 22 bases between. Germline CDR1 is GTSNPN and CDR2 is SVGIG (reference sequence). The CDR3 length is 17 residues. CDR3 loop: CAWSTLLIQGTNSPLHF. The CDR3 nucleotides read TGTGCCTGGAGCACACTCCTGATCCAGGGGACAAATTCACCCCTCCACTTT.

The gene calls are TRBV28 and TRBJ1-5; 9 bases are shared with TRBD1. This CDR3 is built from 15 residues. Germline lookup yields CDR1 MDHEN and CDR2 SYDVKM. V lost 11 bases, J lost 0 bases, and 8 bases stayed unmatched. The DNA of the CDR3 is TGTGCCGGCGGGGACAGGGCCTATAGCAATCAGCCCCAGCATTTT. This sequence encodes CAGGDRAYSNQPQHF.

As DNA, the CDR3 is TGTGCCAGCAGTTACTCGAGGGCGGGGCTAAATAGCTACACCTTC. This gives the protein CASSYSRAGLNSYTF. The gene calls are TRBV6-5 and TRBJ1-2; the D gene is possibly TRBD1 (5 bases). Trimming left V 0 bases short and J 9 bases short, with 17 bases between. CDR1 is MNHEY, CDR2 SVGAGI, per germline. The CDR3 is 15 amino acids.

This chain joins TRBV25-1 and TRBJ2-5, with D tentatively TRBD2 (6 bases). The CDR3 sequence is 16 residues long. Trimming left V 0 bases short and J 4 bases short, with 15 bases between. CDR1 MGHDK and CDR2 SYGVNS come from the germline V gene. CDR3 amino acids: CASSEYIIRGTETQYF. The CDR3 DNA is TGTGCCAGCAGTGAATATATCATACGGGGGACAGAGACCCAGTACTTC.

The genes are TRBV27 and TRBJ1-2; possibly TRBD1 for D (5 bases). CDR3 length: 14 amino acids. V was trimmed by 2 bases and J by 5 bases, leaving 12 bases between them. CDR1 is MNHEY, CDR2 SMNVEV, per germline (reference sequence). CDR3 protein: CASSLRGTRYGYTF. CDR3 bases: TGTGCCAGCAGTTTAAGAGGGACTCGATATGGCTACACCTTC.

Remarks on this clone: The same CDR3 is also encoded by other DNA sequences in this sample. The chain links TRBV18 to TRBJ1-2, with 7 nucleotides matching TRBD1. The trim removed 2 bases at V and 0 bases at J, leaving 3 bases unmatched. The CDR3 contains 15 residues. Germline loops: CDR1 KGHSH, CDR2 LQKENI. CDR3 nucleotide sequence: TGTGCCAGCTCACCAGCACAGGGGTCTAACTATGGCTACACCTTC. Translated, it gives CASSPAQGSNYGYTF.

The rearrangement uses TRBV11-2 and TRBJ1-2; 7 nucleotides align to TRBD1. The CDR3 covers 15 residues. The germline gives CDR1 SGHAT, CDR2 FQNNGV. With 8 bases clipped from V and 3 bases from J, the junction kept 12 bases outside the gene matches. The CDR3 is CASVGLGDRDYGYTF. In DNA form, the CDR3 reads TGTGCCAGCGTGGGGCTTGGCGACAGGGACTATGGCTACACCTTC.

This rearrangement joins TRBV5-1 to TRBJ1-2, with 8 bases that match TRBD1. CDR3 size: 14 residues. The ends lost 4 bases at V and 2 bases at J; junction bases unmatched: 4. Germline V gene lookup returns CDR1 SGHRS and CDR2 YFSETQ. CDR3 DNA sequence: TGCGCCAGCAGCGTGGGACAGGTGAACTATGGCTACACCTTC. It encodes CASSVGQVNYGYTF.

The chain links TRBV7-8 to TRBJ1-2, with D maybe TRBD1 (5 bases). Germline-derived CDR1 and CDR2 are SGHVS and FQNEAQ. V was clipped by 1 base and J by 4 bases, with 13 bases between them. CDR3 length equals 15 residues. DNA of the CDR3: TGTGCCAGCAGCTTAGTTCCAGGGTTTACCTATGGCTACACCTTC. It codes for CASSLVPGFTYGYTF.

This chain joins TRBV5-1 and TRBJ1-3, with TRBD1 as a possible D gene (5 bases). CDR1 and CDR2 (germline): SGHRS, YFSETQ. Trimming cost V 4 bases and J 4 bases, with 21 bases left between them. There are 17 residues in the CDR3. The CDR3 loop is CASSISTGATSGNTIYF. In DNA form, the CDR3 reads TGCGCCAGCAGCATTTCAACAGGTGCGACGTCGGGAAACACCATATATTTT. The entire variable domain, with the rest obtained from reference TRBV5-1 and TRBJ1-3, is as follows: KAGVTQTPRYLIKTRGQQVTLSCSPISGHRSVSWYQQTPGQGLQFLFEYFSETQRNKGNFPGRFSGRQFSNSRSEMNVSTLELGDSALYLCASSISTGATSGNTIYFGEGSWLTVV.

This chain joins TRBV5-6 and TRBJ2-5; the D is unclear. The V end was cut by 1 base, the J end by 1 base, with 8 bases between. CDR1 and CDR2 (germline): SGHDT, YYEEEE. The length of the CDR3 is 14 residues. The CDR3 DNA reads TGTGCCAGCAGCTTGCTCGGTTCCCAAGAGACCCAGTACTTC. Amino acids: CASSLLGSQETQYF. Full variable domain (outside the CDR3, taken from reference TRBV5-6 and TRBJ2-5): DAGVTQSPTHLIKTRGQQVTLRCSPKSGHDTVSWYQQALGQGPQFIFQYYEEEERQRGNFPDRFSGHQFPNYSSELNVNALLLGDSALYLCASSLLGSQETQYFGPGTRLLVL.

J is TRBJ1-4 and V is TRBV6-5; TRBD1 is a possible D gene (5 bases). CDR1 and CDR2 (germline): MNHEY, SVGAGI. V gave up 5 bases and J gave up 6 bases, with 13 bases separating them. There are 14 residues in the CDR3. Written as DNA, the CDR3 is TGTGCCAGCAGTCCAGGGCCTTGGGATGAAAAACTGTTTTTT. It translates to CASSPGPWDEKLFF.

The V and J genes are TRBV7-9 and TRBJ1-1; 9 bases line up with TRBD1. Germline V gene sequence: CDR1 SEHNR, CDR2 FQNEAQ (reference sequence). The trim removed 3 bases at V and 5 bases at J, leaving 13 bases unmatched. This CDR3 region has 17 residues. The CDR3 DNA reads TGTGCCAGCAGCTTGGACAGGGGAAGGACGGGTGGGACTGAAGCTTTCTTT. Translating it yields CASSLDRGRTGGTEAFF.

With regard to this clone: The conserved phenylalanine or tryptophan is not found at the CDR3 terminus, so this likely reflects a read error. V usage is TRBV5-1 and J usage is TRBJ1-2; tentatively, D is TRBD1 (6 bases). V lost 3 bases to trimming and J lost 0 bases, with 12 bases between them. CDR1 is SGHRS and CDR2 is YFSETQ in the germline V gene. This CDR3 comprises 15 residues. CDR3 sequence: CASSSTGYTNYGYTL. CDR3 DNA sequence: TGCGCCAGCAGCTCGACAGGATACACTAACTATGGCTACACCCTC.

This chain uses TRBV7-9 with TRBJ2-7, with 7 positions matching TRBD2. Trimming at V came to 5 bases and at J to 2 bases, leaving 9 bases not matched to a gene. There are 15 residues in the CDR3. The V gene's germline CDR1 is SEHNR and CDR2 FQNEAQ (reference sequence). Written as DNA, the CDR3 is TGTGCCAGCAGCCTCCCCTTTGGGAGGGCCTACGAGCAGTACTTC. Translated, it gives CASSLPFGRAYEQYF.

This clone has just one count. The chain is built from TRBV2 and TRBJ1-4; D possibly corresponds to TRBD1 (6 bases). This CDR3 has 16 amino acids. CDR1 SNHLY and CDR2 FYNNEI come from the germline V gene. V was cut by 5 bases and J by 5 bases, with 18 bases left in between. The CDR3 DNA sequence: TGTGCCAGCAGTCATACCTCAGGGGAAGTAAATGAAAAACTGTTTTTT. Amino acid sequence: CASSHTSGEVNEKLFF.

The chain employs TRBV7-9 and TRBJ2-3; 7 nucleotides line up with TRBD1. The germline gives CDR1 SEHNR, CDR2 FQNEAQ (reference sequence). The J segment lost 0 bases and the V segment lost 2 bases, leaving 2 bases of the junction unmatched. The CDR3 spans 15 residues. CDR3: CASSLPGGSTDTQYF. The CDR3 DNA reads as TGTGCCAGCAGCTTACCAGGGGGAAGCACAGATACGCAGTATTTT. The full variable domain, its missing parts supplied by reference TRBV7-9 and TRBJ2-3, is DTGVSQNPRHKITKRGQNVTFRCDPISEHNRLYWYRQTLGQGPEFLTYFQNEAQLEKSRLLSDRFSAERPKGSFSTLEIQRTEQGDSAMYLCASSLPGGSTDTQYFGPGTRLTVL.

The chain carries TRBV6-6 and TRBJ2-2, with 13 bases lining up with TRBD2. This CDR3 comprises 15 residues. V shed 7 bases, J shed 6 bases, and the junction held 5 bases outside the gene matches. Germline loops: CDR1 MNHNY, CDR2 SVGAGI (reference sequence). The CDR3 region has the DNA TGTGCCAGCACCTCAGGACTAGCGGGGGCCGGGGAGCTGTTTTTT. It specifies CASTSGLAGAGELFF.